The entry below describes one TCR beta chain. Libraries were prepared by immunoSEQ multiplex PCR; TCRdb keeps only in-frame clonotypes and omits some of them. The sample lists approximately 100,000 clones; approximately 84% were seen once. Germline values: CDR1 KGHSH, CDR2 LQKENI. The CDR3 has 12 residues. Trimming shortened V by 3 bases and J by 3 bases, and 6 bases separated the two germline ends. This record comes from a study of blood T cell repertoires in COVID-19. The genes are TRBV18 and TRBJ2-7, with unresolved D. The TCR was taken from a human donor in a cohort sampled during active COVID-19. The sequenced sample was peripheral blood. In DNA, the CDR3 is TGTGCCAGCTCACCGGCCCTCTACGAGCAGTACTTC. It yields the protein CASSPALYEQYF.